The sequence of this T cell receptor beta chain was determined in a study of cytomegalovirus exposure and HLA in healthy donors. Study observations and caveats: In vitro assays verified that a few CMV-associated chains recognized CMV antigens specifically.

Notes on this clone: What it binds is unknown.

This CDR3 comprises 16 residues. J gave up 2 bases and V 4 bases, and 10 bases lay outside the gene matches. CDR1 and CDR2 from the germline V gene are LNHDA and SQIVND (reference sequence). Researchers ran the PCR with 60 Vbeta and 13 Jbeta primers. Assay: immunoSEQ multiplex PCR; the TCRdb copy retains only in-frame clones and omits some. The sample has approximately 170,000 clones, 82% seen once; the top ten hold about 1.5%. This sequence was found in a male donor in good health and CMV-seronegative. This rearrangement joins TRBV19 to TRBJ2-5; TRBD2 aligns across 7 bases. Sequencing input: PBMCs. The CDR3 loop reads CASSTLRLASQETQYF. DNA of the CDR3: TGTGCCAGTAGTACTCTCCGACTAGCATCTCAAGAGACCCAGTACTTC.